This T cell receptor (beta chain) was recovered during a study of blood T cell repertoires in COVID-19. About the research overall: COVID-19 samples collected from the United States, Italy and Spain covered acute and convalescent phases.

Clones were read by immunoSEQ multiplex PCR, and TCRdb kept only the in-frame ones, dropping some. The top ten hold around 1.1% of the sample, which has around 190,000 clones, roughly nine tenths seen once. The germline V gene has CDR1 LNHDA and CDR2 SQIVND (reference sequence). This CDR3 contains 16 residues. The ends were cut back, 4 bases at V and 6 bases at J, with 16 bases in the middle. The sequenced sample was peripheral blood. This receptor was taken from a man younger than 45 with acute or convalescent COVID-19. The chain carries TRBV19 and TRBJ1-6, with TRBD1 as a possible D gene (6 bases). The CDR3 DNA sequence: TGTGCCAGTAGTAGAAACCGGGACACATTTAATTCACCCCTCCACTTT. Its protein is CASSRNRDTFNSPLHF.